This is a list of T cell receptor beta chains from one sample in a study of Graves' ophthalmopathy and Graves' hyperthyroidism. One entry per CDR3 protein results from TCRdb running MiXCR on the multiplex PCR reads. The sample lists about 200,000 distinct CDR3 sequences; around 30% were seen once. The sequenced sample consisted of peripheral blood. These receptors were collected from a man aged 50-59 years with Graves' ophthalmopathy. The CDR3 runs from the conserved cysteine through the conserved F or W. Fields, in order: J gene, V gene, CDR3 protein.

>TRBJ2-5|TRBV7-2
CASSLGGSMETQYF
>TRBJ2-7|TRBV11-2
CASSFPGLAGVYEQYF
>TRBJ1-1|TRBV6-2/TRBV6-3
CASRDPPMNTEAFF
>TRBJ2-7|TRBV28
CASESQGGGYYEQYF
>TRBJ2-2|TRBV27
CASSYLATSTGELFF
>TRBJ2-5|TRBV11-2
CASSPEAETQYF
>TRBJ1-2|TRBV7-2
CASSLDRGGSNYGYTF
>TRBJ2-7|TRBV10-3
CAISVSQNSYEQYF
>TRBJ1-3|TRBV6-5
CASSHGQGNTIYF
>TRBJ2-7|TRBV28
CASSGGGGWEGRYEQYF
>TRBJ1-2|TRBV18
CASSPGAAPHLGYTF
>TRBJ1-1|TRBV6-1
CASSVKGPEAFF
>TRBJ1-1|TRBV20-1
CSASPTGMNTEAFF
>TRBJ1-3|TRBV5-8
CASSRHRSGNTIYF
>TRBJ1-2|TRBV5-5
CASSQTGTTSYGYTF
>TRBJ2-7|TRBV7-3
CASSSSGDYEQYF
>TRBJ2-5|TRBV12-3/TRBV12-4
CASRGLAGRGETQYF
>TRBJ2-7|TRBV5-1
CASSLGGVDFEQYF
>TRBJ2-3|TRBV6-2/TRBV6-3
CASSWGGAGGADTQYF
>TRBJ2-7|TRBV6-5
CASSYRDRASYEQYF
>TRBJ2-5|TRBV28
CASTRQGAEETQYF
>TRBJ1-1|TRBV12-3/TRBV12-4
CASSSLTGRGTEAFF
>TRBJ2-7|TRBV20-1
CSAPWEGHQYF
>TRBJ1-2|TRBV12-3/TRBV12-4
CASSTGQIANYGYTF
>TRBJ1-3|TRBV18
CASSPPQMPRSTIYF
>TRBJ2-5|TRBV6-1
CASDGRAQETQYF
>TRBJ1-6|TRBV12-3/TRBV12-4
CASTQDREPNSPLHF
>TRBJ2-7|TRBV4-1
CASSQRDTAYEQYF
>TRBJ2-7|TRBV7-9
CASSFPSDSYEQYF
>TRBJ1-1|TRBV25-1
CASSAGDGTEAFF
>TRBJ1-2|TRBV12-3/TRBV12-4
CASSTGSGGYTF
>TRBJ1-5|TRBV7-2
CASSLEWGSNQPQHF
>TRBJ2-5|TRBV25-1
CASSDSGTGGRGETQYF
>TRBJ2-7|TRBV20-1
CSARGAGMNEQYF
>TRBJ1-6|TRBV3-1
CASRDTGDGSSPLHF
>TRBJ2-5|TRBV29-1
CSVDRAGQQETQYF
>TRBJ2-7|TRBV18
CASSPIGQGQMDEQYF
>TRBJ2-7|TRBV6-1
CASSKTGREQYF
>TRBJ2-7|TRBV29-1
CSVELQGEQYF
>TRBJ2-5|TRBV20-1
CSARSPSGTQKETQYF
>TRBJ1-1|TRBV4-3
CASSRIREAEAFF
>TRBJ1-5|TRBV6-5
CASSSSRQGAGPQHF
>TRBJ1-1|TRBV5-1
CASSPDRGSNTEAFF
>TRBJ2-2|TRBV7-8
CASSPRLAGDAGELFF
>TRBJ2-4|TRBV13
CASSLGAGRYPKNIQYF
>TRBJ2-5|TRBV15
CATSTRQGTQYF
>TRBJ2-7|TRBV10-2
CASSESREQYF
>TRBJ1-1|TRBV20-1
CSARDPNTEAFF
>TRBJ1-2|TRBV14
CASSYETNYGYTF
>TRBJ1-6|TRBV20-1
CSARDNRKVDLNSPLHF
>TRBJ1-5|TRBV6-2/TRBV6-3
CASSYSKGRTGRYSNQPQHF
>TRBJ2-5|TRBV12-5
CASGLVPTGRETQYF
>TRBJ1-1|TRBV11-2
CASSLERGTEAFF
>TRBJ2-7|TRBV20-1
CSARDVLAVAYEQYF
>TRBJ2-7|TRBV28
CASSLAGVNEQYF